Below, one T cell receptor beta chain is given with its context. Its antigen is not identified. This entry comes from a study of blood T cell dynamics during melanoma immunotherapy. TCRdb's copy holds only in-frame clones and misses some; the assay was immunoSEQ multiplex PCR. The profile shows fewer than 30,000 clones, around four fifths of them singletons. Sample time point: week 3, after first cycle of checkpoint inhibitor. Germline V gene lookup returns CDR1 SGDLS and CDR2 YYNGEE. J was trimmed by 4 bases and V by 3 bases; bases with no gene match: 8. This CDR3 has 15 residues. General study results and limits: Clones driving repertoire changes may be melanoma-specific or general immune activation.

The sample was blood, taken from a patient treated with checkpoint blockade. The chain carries TRBV9 and TRBJ2-3; 7 positions match TRBD1. This clonotype was sampled from a human donor with melanoma. As DNA, the CDR3 is TGTGCCAGCAGCGATCAGGGGGTTTGGGCAGATACGCAGTATTTT. Amino acid sequence: CASSDQGVWADTQYF.